This T cell receptor beta chain was sequenced during a study of PD-L1 blockade in urothelial cancer. Looking at the study overall: Men with urothelial cancer arising in the bladder made up most of the 29 patients. Blood was analyzed 3 weeks (second dose) and 6 weeks after treatment start. The study, taken as a whole, reports: Tumor-associated clones in the blood of durable-benefit patients grew more at 3 weeks.

TCRdb keeps only in-frame clones here, not all; method: immunoSEQ multiplex PCR. The sample shows tens of thousands of clones, around 81% of them seen only once. Looked up from germline, CDR1 is SGHTA and CDR2 is FQGNSA. V was clipped by 3 bases and J by 0 bases, with 21 bases between them. The CDR3 has 18 amino acids. Time point denoted: pretreatment peripheral blood. This clone was seen only a few times. Its specificity is not known. The rearrangement joins TRBV7-2 to TRBJ2-7; D remains ambiguous. The clonotype comes from a man between 70 and 80 years old with urothelial cancer. Specimen: PBMCs, collected around atezolizumab (anti-PD-L1) treatment. For the CDR3, the DNA is TGTGCCAGCAGCTTCACGACCCTAGACGCCGTGAACTCCTACGAGCAGTACTTC. Protein product: CASSFTTLDAVNSYEQYF.